This T cell receptor beta chain was recovered during a study of cytomegalovirus exposure and HLA in healthy donors. Findings and limits, study-wide: DRB1 had the most TCR associations and HLA-C the fewest, a later analysis found, with rates varying by HLA locus. In a later analysis, a missense DCLRE1C variant was linked to TCR beta V- and J-gene trimming. Across donors, presence/absence analyses took sequencing depth to be roughly uniform. TCR beta chains numbering 164 were designated cytomegalovirus-associated.

Germline trimming cut 7 bases from V and 5 bases from J; bases unmatched to any gene: 14. Germline assignment: CDR1 MDHEN and CDR2 SYDVKM. The CDR3 is 16 amino acids. The PCR employed 60 Vbeta primers together with 13 Jbeta primers. Assay used: immunoSEQ multiplex PCR; TCRdb lists only in-frame clones, some missing. This sample has about 130,000 clones; 84% occur once, and the top ten carry approximately 2.5%. Notes on this clone: Its antigen is unknown.

The chain carries TRBV28 and TRBJ1-2, with 9 positions matching TRBD1. The clonotype comes from a man aged 50-60 years in good health and CMV-seronegative. The sequenced sample consisted of PBMCs. CDR3 bases: TGTGCCAGCATAACAGGGGGCCAGGCGAGAGGGTATGGCTACACCTTC. Protein sequence: CASITGGQARGYGYTF.